These 16 T cell receptor beta chains were sequenced from one sample in a study of T cell responses to AZD1222 COVID-19 vaccine. TCRdb's copy holds only in-frame clones and misses some; the assay was immunoSEQ multiplex PCR. The table records 140,000 to 150,000 clones, approximately 92% of them present only once. The sequences come from peripheral blood, collected on day 0 of AZD1222 vaccination. The origin of the receptors is an adult in good health.

The chain carries TRBV28 and TRBJ1-1, with D perhaps matching TRBD1 (5 bases). Per the germline V gene, CDR1 is MDHEN and CDR2 is SYDVKM. CDR3 length: 15 amino acids. Trimming pared 6 bases from V and 1 base from J, leaving 15 bases between. CDR3 residues: CASRGGEFRNTEAFF. For the CDR3, the DNA is TGTGCCAGCAGGGGAGGGGAATTCAGGAACACTGAAGCTTTCTTT.

V gene TRBV6-5 combines with J gene TRBJ1-6; D is unclear. V was cut by 8 bases and J by 0 bases, with 5 bases left in between. The CDR3 consists of 13 residues. Germline values: CDR1 MNHEY, CDR2 SVGAGI. In DNA form, the CDR3 reads TGTGCCAGCCGGGGCTCCTATAATTCACCCCTCCACTTT. Encoded protein: CASRGSYNSPLHF.

The CDR3 sequence: CASRSGEETQYF. The CDR3 DNA is TGTGCCAGCAGATCGGGGGAAGAGACCCAGTACTTC. The chain has TRBV6-5 and TRBJ2-5, with TRBD2 as a possible D gene (6 bases). Trimming cost V 6 bases and J 3 bases, with 8 bases left between them. The CDR3 totals 12 residues. Germline CDR1 is MNHEY and CDR2 is SVGAGI.

The chain joins TRBV5-4 to TRBJ2-5, with D tentatively TRBD1 or TRBD2 (6 bases each). Trimming pared 3 bases from V and 4 bases from J, leaving 22 bases between. There are 17 residues in the CDR3. The germline V gene has CDR1 SGHNT and CDR2 YYREEE (reference sequence). The CDR3 loop reads CASSSGPDGGGSETQYF. The CDR3 DNA reads TGTGCCAGCAGCTCAGGACCGGACGGGGGCGGATCAGAGACCCAGTACTTC. The full variable domain, rest sourced from reference TRBV5-4 and TRBJ2-5, is ETGVTQSPTHLIKTRGQQVTLRCSSQSGHNTVSWYQQALGQGPQFIFQYYREEENGRGNFPPRFSGLQFPNYSSELNVNALELDDSALYLCASSSGPDGGGSETQYFGPGTRLLVL.

The chain carries TRBV24-1 and TRBJ1-2, with 7 bases aligning to TRBD1. This CDR3 has 14 amino acids. J gave up 8 bases and V 2 bases, and 7 bases lay outside the gene matches. Germline V lookup: CDR1 KGHDR, CDR2 SFDVKD. CDR3 protein: CATSDSLQGDGYTF. In DNA, the CDR3 is TGTGCCACCAGTGATTCCCTCCAGGGGGACGGCTACACCTTC.

V is TRBV3-1 (or the pseudogene TRBV3-2) and J is TRBJ2-7; TRBD2 aligns across 8 bases. The CDR3 covers 16 residues. Germline CDR1 reads LGHDT; CDR2 reads YNNKEL (reference sequence). The J segment lost 0 bases and the V segment lost 1 base, leaving 5 bases of the junction unmatched. The CDR3 DNA follows: TGTGCCAGCAGCCAAGGAGCGAGCGGGAGCTCCTACGAGCAGTACTTC. It is translated as CASSQGASGSSYEQYF.

The chain uses TRBV7-2 and TRBJ2-2; 7 bases fit TRBD1. The ends lost 4 bases at V and 1 base at J; junction bases unmatched: 3. CDR1 is SGHTA and CDR2 is FQGNSA in the germline V gene. The CDR3 consists of 15 residues. The DNA for the CDR3 is TGTGCCAGCAGCTACGGGACAGTGAACACCGGGGAGCTGTTTTTT. Translated: CASSYGTVNTGELFF.

The chain is built from TRBV11-3 and TRBJ1-1; D is uncertain. The CDR3 spans 13 residues. CDR1 and CDR2 from the germline V gene are SGHNT and YENEEA. Between the trimmed V and J ends, which lost 5 bases and 3 bases, there was a span of 10 bases. CDR3 in DNA: TGTGCCAGCAGCCTCGGCCCGGACACTGAAGCTTTCTTT. As protein: CASSLGPDTEAFF.

The rearrangement joins TRBV27 to TRBJ2-7; TRBD2 matches at 9 bases. The CDR3 sequence is 15 residues long. With 5 bases clipped from V and 2 bases from J, the junction kept 7 bases outside the gene matches. CDR1 is MNHEY, CDR2 SMNVEV, per germline (reference sequence). CDR3 residues: CASSRLSGRPYEQYF. The CDR3 DNA reads TGTGCCAGCAGTCGTCTTAGCGGGAGACCCTACGAGCAGTACTTC.

Only one count was recorded for this clone. The chain has TRBV18 and TRBJ1-5; a possible D gene is TRBD1 (6 bases). Germline values: CDR1 KGHSH, CDR2 LQKENI. V lost 3 bases and J lost 2, with 17 bases in between. CDR3 length: 17 amino acids. The CDR3 coding sequence is TGTGCCAGCTCACCGCCCTCCTCGGGGGGCGGCAATCAGCCCCAGCATTTT. Residues: CASSPPSSGGGNQPQHF.

The CDR3 spells CASSLRQGADEQYF. For the CDR3, the DNA is TGTGCCAGTAGTTTAAGACAGGGGGCGGACGAGCAGTACTTC. This chain joins TRBV19 and TRBJ2-7; TRBD1 matches 10 bases. Per the germline V gene, CDR1 is LNHDA and CDR2 is SQIVND (reference sequence). Germline trimming cut 5 bases from V and 5 bases from J; bases unmatched to any gene: 6. The CDR3 extends over 14 amino acids.

The chain couples TRBV5-1 to TRBJ2-2, with 10 bases matching TRBD1. CDR3 length: 15 amino acids. With 7 bases clipped from V and 7 bases from J, the junction kept 10 bases outside the gene matches. Germline values: CDR1 SGHRS, CDR2 YFSETQ. The CDR3 DNA follows: TGCGCCAGCCGAACCGGGACAGGGGTTGGCGGGGAGCTGTTTTTT. It specifies CASRTGTGVGGELFF.

V gene TRBV19 combines with J gene TRBJ1-5, with 9 bases that match TRBD1. CDR3 length: 17 amino acids. In germline, CDR1 is LNHDA, CDR2 SQIVND (reference sequence). J gave up 4 bases and V 1 base, and 8 bases lay outside the gene matches. This CDR3 is CASSIGGVGQGNQPQHF. As DNA, the CDR3 is TGTGCCAGTAGTATAGGAGGTGTGGGACAGGGTAATCAGCCCCAGCATTTT.

The gene calls are TRBV6-5 and TRBJ1-1, with D possibly TRBD1 on 6 matching bases. This CDR3 comprises 15 residues. Germline loops: CDR1 MNHEY, CDR2 SVGAGI. V was cut by 7 bases and J by 3 bases, with 18 bases left in between. This CDR3 is CASKHLAGGDTEAFF. The CDR3 bases are TGTGCCAGCAAACACTTGGCGGGGGGCGACACTGAAGCTTTCTTT.

The rearrangement links TRBV19 to TRBJ2-1; D is possibly TRBD1 (6 bases). CDR3 size: 14 residues. The V end lost 1 base, the J end lost 7 bases, and 11 bases lay between the germline ends. Germline V gene data show CDR1 as LNHDA and CDR2 as SQIVND (reference sequence). The CDR3 region has the DNA TGTGCCAGTAGTATAGTGGGACAAGGGAATGAGCAGTTCTTC. Translation: CASSIVGQGNEQFF. The full variable domain, completed using reference TRBV19 and TRBJ2-1, is DGGITQSPKYLFRKEGQNVTLSCEQNLNHDAMYWYRQDPGQGLRLIYYSQIVNDFQKGDIAEGYSVSREKKESFPLTVTSAQKNPTAFYLCASSIVGQGNEQFFGPGTRLTVL.

V usage is TRBV4-1 and J usage is TRBJ1-2; 9 bases match TRBD1. Germline assignment: CDR1 MGHRA and CDR2 YSYEKL. The CDR3 totals 16 residues. V lost 4 bases to trimming and J lost 4 bases; unmatched junction nucleotides: 10. In DNA, the CDR3 is TGCGCCAGCAGCCCTAGGGGACAGGGATCAATCTATGGCTACACCTTC. It translates to CASSPRGQGSIYGYTF.